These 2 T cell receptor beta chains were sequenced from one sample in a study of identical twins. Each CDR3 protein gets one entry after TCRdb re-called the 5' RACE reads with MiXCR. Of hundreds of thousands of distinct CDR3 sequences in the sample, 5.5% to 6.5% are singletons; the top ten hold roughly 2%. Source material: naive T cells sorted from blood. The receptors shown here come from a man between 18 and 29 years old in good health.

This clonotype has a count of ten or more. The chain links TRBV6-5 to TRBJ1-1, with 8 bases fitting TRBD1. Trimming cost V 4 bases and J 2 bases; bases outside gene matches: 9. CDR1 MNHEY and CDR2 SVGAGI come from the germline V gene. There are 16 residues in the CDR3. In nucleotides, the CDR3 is TGTGCCAGCAGTTGGCAGCCGGGACAGGATAACACTGAAGCTTTCTTT. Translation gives CASSWQPGQDNTEAFF.

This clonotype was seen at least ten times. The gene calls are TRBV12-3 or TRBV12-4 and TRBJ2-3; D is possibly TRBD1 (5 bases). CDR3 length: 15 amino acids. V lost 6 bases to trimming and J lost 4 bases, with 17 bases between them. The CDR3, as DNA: TGTGCCAGCAGCCCGAAGGGTTCACAGGCAGATACGCAGTATTTT. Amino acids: CASSPKGSQADTQYF.